The sequence of this T cell receptor beta chain was determined in a study of spatial heterogeneity in lung cancer. Across the study: Fewer alpha-chain than beta-chain sequences were consistently detected.

The CDR3 extends over 17 amino acids. Germline V lookup: CDR1 MGHRA, CDR2 YSYEKL. V was shortened by 1 base and J by 12 bases, with 22 bases between the two germline ends. Time point here: sample taken at primary tumor resection. TCRdb independently ran MiXCR on the 5' RACE reads; one entry per CDR3 protein. The data show 40,000 to 45,000 distinct CDR3 sequences, 6.8% seen once. This clonotype was observed at least ten times. The sample in question was PBMCs, obtained at surgery. The TCR originated in a female donor with early-stage non-small cell lung cancer. This rearrangement joins TRBV4-1 to TRBJ1-6; D possibly corresponds to TRBD1 (6 bases). The CDR3 is CASSQGGEQGGFRPLHF. The CDR3 bases are TGCGCCAGCAGCCAAGGAGGGGAACAGGGAGGGTTTAGACCCCTCCACTTT.